This entry lists 9 T cell receptor beta chains sequenced from one sample in a study of T cells after yellow fever vaccination. TCRdb reanalysed the 5' RACE reads using MiXCR and keeps one entry per CDR3 protein. The table includes 620,000 or so distinct CDR3 sequences, about 12% detected once. Source: PBMCs, taken on the day of the yellow fever booster vaccination. Receptors were obtained from a man aged 25 to 40 who received the YFV17D yellow fever vaccine.

The rearrangement uses TRBV6-1 and TRBJ2-1, with D possibly matching TRBD2 (5 bases). The CDR3 has 17 residues. Looked up from germline, CDR1 is MNHNS and CDR2 is SASEGT. Deletions cut 8 bases from V and 2 bases from J, with 22 bases between. CDR3 sequence reads: CASSAHRGSSAYNEQFF. In nucleotides, the CDR3 is TGTGCCAGCTCCGCCCATCGGGGTAGCAGCGCCTACAATGAGCAGTTCTTC.

The V call is TRBV7-2, the J call TRBJ2-5, with 8 bases aligning to TRBD2. CDR1 SGHTA and CDR2 FQGNSA come from the germline V gene. The CDR3 covers 14 residues. The ends lost 3 bases at V and 2 bases at J; junction bases unmatched: 2. CDR3 protein: CASSFGLAQETQYF. CDR3 in DNA: TGTGCCAGCAGCTTCGGACTAGCTCAAGAGACCCAGTACTTC.

The rearrangement uses TRBV6-2 or TRBV6-3 and TRBJ2-3; 9 bases fit TRBD2. This CDR3 contains 15 residues. V shed 10 bases, J shed 6 bases, and the junction held 14 bases outside the gene matches. CDR1 MNHEY and CDR2 SVGEGT come from the germline V gene. The CDR3 here is CATREGAGGPDTQYF. CDR3 nucleotides: TGTGCCACTAGGGAGGGAGCGGGAGGCCCCGATACGCAGTATTTT.

V usage is TRBV15 and J usage is TRBJ1-1; D remains unclear. The CDR3 runs to 13 residues. Germline-derived CDR1 and CDR2 are LNHNV and YYDKDF (reference sequence). The germline V and J ends were trimmed by 0 bases and 1 base, with 3 bases remaining between them. CDR3 bases: TGTGCCACCAGCAGAGAGGGGAACACTGAAGCTTTCTTT. Its translation is CATSREGNTEAFF.

This clonotype was picked up a small number of times. This rearrangement joins TRBV20-1 to TRBJ2-7; 14 bases line up with TRBD2. CDR3 length: 19 amino acids. V lost 0 bases to trimming and J lost 0 bases; unmatched junction nucleotides: 10. The germline CDR1 and CDR2 sequences are DFQATT and SNEGSKA (reference sequence). The CDR3 DNA is TGCAGTGCTAGAGAGGGGACTAGCGGGAGAACCAGGAGCTCCTACGAGCAGTACTTC. Its translation: CSAREGTSGRTRSSYEQYF.

V usage is TRBV11-1 and J usage is TRBJ2-1; 12 bases line up with TRBD2. Trimming cost V 5 bases and J 4 bases; bases outside gene matches: 6. CDR3 length: 16 amino acids. Germline lookup yields CDR1 SGHAT and CDR2 FQDESV (reference sequence). As DNA, the CDR3 is TGTGCCAGCAGCAGGGGCGGACTAGCGGGATACAATGAGCAGTTCTTC. This sequence encodes CASSRGGLAGYNEQFF.

The chain links TRBV29-1 to TRBJ1-1; the match to TRBD1 covers 7 bases. The CDR3 consists of 12 residues. J lost 5 bases, V lost 8 bases, and 8 bases had no gene match. Looked up from germline, CDR1 is SQVTM and CDR2 is ANQGSEA. For the CDR3, the DNA is TGCAGCACCGCTACAGGGGTTACTGAAGCTTTCTTT. It specifies CSTATGVTEAFF.

This clonotype was seen at least ten times. The rearrangement uses TRBV11-2 and TRBJ2-3; D call uncertain. V dropped 2 bases and J dropped 4 bases, with 16 bases sitting between them. CDR1 SGHAT and CDR2 FQNNGV come from the germline V gene. The CDR3 consists of 16 residues. The CDR3 protein is CASSLLSAQAPDTQYF. The CDR3 DNA is TGTGCCAGCAGCTTACTTAGTGCCCAGGCTCCAGATACGCAGTATTTT.

The chain has TRBV2 and TRBJ2-7, with 14 bases identical to TRBD2. Trimming cost V 5 bases and J 5 bases; bases outside gene matches: 5. CDR3 length: 15 residues. Germline lookup yields CDR1 SNHLY and CDR2 FYNNEI. The CDR3: CASSFGTSGSHEQYF. The CDR3 DNA reads as TGTGCCAGCAGTTTTGGGACTAGCGGGAGCCACGAGCAGTACTTC.